This T cell receptor beta chain was retrieved from a study of radiotherapy plus CTLA-4 blockade in lung cancer. At the level of the study: Objective responses were observed in approximately 17% of patients, and disease control was achieved by 30% to 40%. Study results and limitations: Increased serum interferon-beta after radiation also reportedly predicted response strongly. TCR clones originating in tumors grew in number in blood after radiotherapy plus ipilimumab.

Those patients who had chemo-refractory metastatic non-small-cell lung cancer were given focal radiation along with CTLA-4 blockade through ipilimumab. The CDR3 has 13 amino acids. Germline CDR1 SGHTA, CDR2 FQGNSA. Trimming took 7 bases from V and 8 from J, leaving 15 bases between them. TCRdb's copy holds only in-frame clones and misses some; the assay was immunoSEQ multiplex PCR. The table records 89,000 or so clones, 82% of them present only once. On this clone: Its specificity is not known.

V is TRBV7-2 and J is TRBJ1-5, with D maybe TRBD1 (6 bases). The material was peripheral blood, obtained from a patient treated with radiotherapy plus ipilimumab. The sequence was obtained from a human donor with non-small cell lung cancer who had a partial response to radiotherapy plus ipilimumab. CDR3 region: CASTSRGGEPQHF. CDR3 DNA sequence: TGTGCCAGCACCTCAAGGGGGGGAGAGCCCCAGCATTTT.